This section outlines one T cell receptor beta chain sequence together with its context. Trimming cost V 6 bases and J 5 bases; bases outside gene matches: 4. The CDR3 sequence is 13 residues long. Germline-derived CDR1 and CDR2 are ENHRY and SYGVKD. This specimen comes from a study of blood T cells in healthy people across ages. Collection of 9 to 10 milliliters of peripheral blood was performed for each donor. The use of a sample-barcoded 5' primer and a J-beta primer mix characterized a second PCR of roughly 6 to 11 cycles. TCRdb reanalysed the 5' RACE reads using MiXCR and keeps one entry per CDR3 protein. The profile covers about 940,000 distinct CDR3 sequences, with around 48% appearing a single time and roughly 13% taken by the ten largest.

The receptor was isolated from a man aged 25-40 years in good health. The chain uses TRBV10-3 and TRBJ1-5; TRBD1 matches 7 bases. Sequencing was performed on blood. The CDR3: CAIRGTVDQPQHF. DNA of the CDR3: TGTGCCATCAGAGGGACAGTCGATCAGCCCCAGCATTTT.